This TCR beta chain was captured by sequencing in a study of T cell changes during pregnancy in multiple sclerosis. CDR1 and CDR2 from the germline V gene are KGHSH and LQKENI. The trim removed 3 bases at V and 4 bases at J, leaving 5 bases unmatched. This CDR3 spans 14 amino acids. The repertoire was sequenced with immunoSEQ multiplex PCR; TCRdb's copy has only in-frame clones and lacks some. The repertoire holds 56,000 or so clones, with just over 90% as singletons. The rearrangement uses TRBV18 and TRBJ2-5; 7 bases map to TRBD1. The sequencing here drew on peripheral blood, taken in the first trimester of pregnancy. This clonotype was sampled from a female donor in good health, enrolled as a control in a pregnancy study. The CDR3 DNA follows: TGTGCCAGCTCACCTGGGACAGAGATAGAGACCCAGTACTTC. Translation: CASSPGTEIETQYF.